These 14 T cell receptor beta chains share one sample of origin, sequenced in a study of blood T cell repertoires in COVID-19. Method: immunoSEQ multiplex PCR; TCRdb's copy keeps in-frame clones and lacks some. The sample carries some 250,000 clones, approximately 80% recorded once. Sequencing used peripheral blood. These receptor sequences come from a woman of 80 years or more with acute or convalescent COVID-19.

The chain uses TRBV18 and TRBJ1-6; unclear D gene. V lost 3 bases to trimming and J lost 8 bases, with 14 bases between them. The CDR3 is made up of 15 amino acids. Germline loops: CDR1 KGHSH, CDR2 LQKENI. The CDR3 reads CASSPSWSNDSPLHF. Written as DNA, the CDR3 is TGTGCCAGCTCACCCTCTTGGAGCAATGATTCACCCCTCCACTTT.

The chain carries TRBV2 and TRBJ2-7; D may be TRBD2 (5 bases). Trimming took off 2 bases at V and 0 bases at J, with 20 bases between the two ends. CDR3 size: 18 residues. Per the germline V gene, CDR1 is SNHLY and CDR2 is FYNNEI. The CDR3 protein is CASSESTSGIAYSYEQYF. In nucleotides, the CDR3 is TGTGCCAGCAGTGAATCCACTAGTGGTATTGCTTACTCCTACGAGCAGTACTTC.

This clone was seen only a few times. The CDR3 region has the DNA TGTGCCAGCTCACCCGGCCGGGGGGGTGAGCAGTTCTTC. It is translated as CASSPGRGGEQFF. This rearrangement joins TRBV18 to TRBJ2-1, with 8 bases fitting TRBD2. J gave up 9 bases and V 3 bases, and 4 bases lay outside the gene matches. The CDR3 spans 13 residues. CDR1 is KGHSH, CDR2 LQKENI, per germline.

J is TRBJ1-1 and V is TRBV5-1; perhaps TRBD1 as D (5 bases). The CDR3 runs 14 residues. Trimming left V 4 bases short and J 0 bases short, with 10 bases between. The V gene's germline CDR1 is SGHRS and CDR2 YFSETQ. CDR3 nucleotides: TGCGCCAGCAGCGGCGGAGGGGTGAACACTGAAGCTTTCTTT. Amino acid sequence: CASSGGGVNTEAFF.

The chain links TRBV12-3 or TRBV12-4 to TRBJ1-4, with 7 bases matching TRBD1. The CDR3 is 13 residues long. J lost 4 bases, V lost 10 bases, and 6 bases had no gene match. The CDR3 loop reads CATTTGINEKLFF. As DNA, the CDR3 is TGTGCCACCACGACAGGGATTAATGAAAAACTGTTTTTT.

This sequence joins TRBV2 and TRBJ2-7; D might be TRBD1 (6 bases). Trimming removed 6 bases at V and 0 bases at J, with 18 bases between. The CDR3 is made up of 16 amino acids. Germline values: CDR1 SNHLY, CDR2 FYNNEI. CDR3 coding DNA: TGTGCCAGCAGCACACAGGGAGCTGGGATCTCCTACGAGCAGTACTTC. Its translation: CASSTQGAGISYEQYF.

V and J are TRBV29-1 and TRBJ1-1; 8 bases are a match to TRBD1. V trimming: 1 base; J trimming: 5 bases; junction bases outside the gene matches: 9. Germline values: CDR1 SQVTM, CDR2 ANQGSEA. The CDR3 sequence is 15 residues long. The CDR3 region has the DNA TGCAGCGTTGAAGTCTCTCGGACAGGGATGACTGAAGCTTTCTTT. It encodes CSVEVSRTGMTEAFF.

This chain joins TRBV2 and TRBJ2-1; 7 nucleotides match TRBD2. The CDR3 spans 14 residues. V was pared by 3 bases and J by 3 bases, with 2 bases of the junction left unmatched. CDR1 and CDR2 from the germline V gene are SNHLY and FYNNEI. CDR3 protein: CASSEWTSYNEQFF. CDR3 nucleotides: TGTGCCAGCAGTGAGTGGACTAGCTACAATGAGCAGTTCTTC.

This rearrangement joins TRBV2 to TRBJ2-2; TRBD2 is a possible D gene (5 bases). Per germline, CDR1 SNHLY and CDR2 FYNNEI. This CDR3 has 15 amino acids. V was clipped by 2 bases and J by 6 bases, with 13 bases between them. The CDR3 coding sequence is TGTGCCAGCAGTGAATGGGCTAGCAATGCCGGGGAGCTGTTTTTT. Amino acid sequence: CASSEWASNAGELFF.

The chain is built from TRBV5-1 and TRBJ2-2, with TRBD1 matching over 7 bases. V lost 5 bases, J lost 3 bases, and 7 bases stayed unmatched. The V gene's germline CDR1 is SGHRS and CDR2 YFSETQ. This CDR3 region has 15 residues. The CDR3 DNA reads TGCGCCAGCAGTCTGACAGGGAGTTACACCGGGGAGCTGTTTTTT. It codes for CASSLTGSYTGELFF.

CDR3 in DNA: TGTGCCAGCTCACCCCGGAACAGGGGAGGCAGCAATCAGCCCCAGCATTTT. Translated, it gives CASSPRNRGGSNQPQHF. V is TRBV18 and J is TRBJ1-5, with 7 bases lining up with TRBD1. Trimming took 3 bases from V and 1 from J; bases not matched to a gene: 9. The CDR3 is 17 amino acids. Per germline, CDR1 KGHSH and CDR2 LQKENI.

The chain employs TRBV2 and TRBJ1-1; D unresolved. The CDR3 is 13 amino acids. CDR1 is SNHLY and CDR2 is FYNNEI in the germline V gene. Trimming pared 10 bases from V and 1 base from J, leaving 13 bases between. CDR3 residues: CATSTFENTEAFF. CDR3 coding DNA: TGTGCCACTTCAACTTTCGAGAACACTGAAGCTTTCTTT.

The V call is TRBV29-1, the J call TRBJ1-3; TRBD1 might be the D (6 bases). The V end was cut by 7 bases, the J end by 0 bases, with 13 bases between. The CDR3 is 14 amino acids. CDR1 SQVTM and CDR2 ANQGSEA come from the germline V gene. CDR3 in DNA: TGCAGCGCGTCGGACAGCTTCTCTGGAAACACCATATATTTT. Its protein product is CSASDSFSGNTIYF. The entire variable domain, with the rest obtained from reference TRBV29-1 and TRBJ1-3, is as follows: SAVISQKPSRDICQRGTSLTIQCQVDSQVTMMFWYRQQPGQSLTLIATANQGSEATYESGFVIDKFPISRPNLTFSTLTVSNMSPEDSSIYLCSASDSFSGNTIYFGEGSWLTVV.

The chain has TRBV19 and TRBJ1-2; 8 bases agree with TRBD1. J lost 7 bases, V lost 1 base, and 8 bases had no gene match. CDR3 size: 15 residues. CDR1 and CDR2 from the germline V gene are LNHDA and SQIVND (reference sequence). The CDR3 here is CASSIGPGGTAGYTF. The CDR3 nucleotides are TGTGCCAGTAGTATAGGCCCAGGGGGCACAGCTGGCTACACCTTC.